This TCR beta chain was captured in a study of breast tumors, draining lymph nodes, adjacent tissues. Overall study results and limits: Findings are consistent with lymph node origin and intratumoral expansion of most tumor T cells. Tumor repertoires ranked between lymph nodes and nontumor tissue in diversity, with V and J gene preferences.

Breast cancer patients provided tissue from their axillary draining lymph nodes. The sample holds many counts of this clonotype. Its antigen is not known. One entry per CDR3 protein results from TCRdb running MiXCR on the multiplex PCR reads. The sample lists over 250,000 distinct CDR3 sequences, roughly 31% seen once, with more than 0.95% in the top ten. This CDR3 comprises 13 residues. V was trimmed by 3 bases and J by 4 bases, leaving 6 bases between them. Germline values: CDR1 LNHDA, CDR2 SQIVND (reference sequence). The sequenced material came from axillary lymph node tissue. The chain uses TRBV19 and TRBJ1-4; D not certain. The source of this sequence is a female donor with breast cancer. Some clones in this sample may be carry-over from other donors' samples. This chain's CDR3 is CASSIEVNEKLFF. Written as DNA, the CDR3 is TGTGCCAGTAGTATCGAGGTTAATGAAAAACTGTTTTTT.